This T cell receptor beta chain was sequenced in a study of T cells in Graves' hyperthyroidism and ophthalmopathy. Study findings and constraints: Most clonotypes expanded in the thyroid (above 0.001) were also present in blood.

Patients aged 18 to 65 had newly diagnosed hyperthyroidism that had lasted under 2 months. On the basis of clinical symptoms, serum thyroxine and TRAb, thyroid ultrasound and orbital computed tomography, diagnoses were made. This clonotype was observed at least ten times. Its antigen is not known. Using RNA transcripts as the source, TCR beta CDR3 regions were amplified. Carried out on the TCR CDR3, a first-round RT-PCR used the HTBI primer set. TCRdb independently ran MiXCR on the multiplex PCR reads; one entry per CDR3 protein. The sample carries around 440,000 distinct CDR3 sequences, more than 15% recorded once. Between the trimmed V and J ends, which lost 1 base and 2 bases, there was a span of 9 bases. The CDR3 totals 13 residues. Germline CDR1 DFQATT, CDR2 SNEGSKA (reference sequence).

The sequence came from a woman under 30 with Graves' hyperthyroidism. Sequenced input: blood. The chain has TRBV20-1 and TRBJ2-7; D unclear. CDR3 residues: CSARAGKTYEQYF. The DNA for the CDR3 is TGCAGTGCTAGAGCAGGCAAGACCTACGAGCAGTACTTC.